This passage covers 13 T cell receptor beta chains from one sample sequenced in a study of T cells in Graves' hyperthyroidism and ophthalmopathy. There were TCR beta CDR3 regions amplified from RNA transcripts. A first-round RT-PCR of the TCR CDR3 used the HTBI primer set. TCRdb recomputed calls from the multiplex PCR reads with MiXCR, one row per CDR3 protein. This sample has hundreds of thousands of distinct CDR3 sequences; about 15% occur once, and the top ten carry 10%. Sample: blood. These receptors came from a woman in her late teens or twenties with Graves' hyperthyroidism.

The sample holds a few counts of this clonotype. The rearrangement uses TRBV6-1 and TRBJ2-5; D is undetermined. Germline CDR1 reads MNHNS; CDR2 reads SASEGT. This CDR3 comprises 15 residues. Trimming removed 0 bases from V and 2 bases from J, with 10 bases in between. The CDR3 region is CASSEAQWRQETQYF. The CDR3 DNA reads TGTGCCAGCAGTGAAGCGCAGTGGCGGCAAGAGACCCAGTACTTC.

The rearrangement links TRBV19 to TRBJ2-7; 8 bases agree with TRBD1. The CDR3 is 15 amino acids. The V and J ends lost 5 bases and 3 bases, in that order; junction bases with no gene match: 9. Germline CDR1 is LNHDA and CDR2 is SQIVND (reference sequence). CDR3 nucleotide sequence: TGTGCCAGTAGTCCGAGGACAGGGCCAAGCTACGAGCAGTACTTC. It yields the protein CASSPRTGPSYEQYF. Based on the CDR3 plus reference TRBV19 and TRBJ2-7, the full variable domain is DGGITQSPKYLFRKEGQNVTLSCEQNLNHDAMYWYRQDPGQGLRLIYYSQIVNDFQKGDIAEGYSVSREKKESFPLTVTSAQKNPTAFYLCASSPRTGPSYEQYFGPGTRLTVT.

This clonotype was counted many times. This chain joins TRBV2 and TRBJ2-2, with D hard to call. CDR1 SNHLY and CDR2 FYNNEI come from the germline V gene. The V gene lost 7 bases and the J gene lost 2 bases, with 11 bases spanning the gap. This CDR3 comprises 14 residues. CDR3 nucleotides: TGTGCCAGCAAGGTAGAAGGAAACACCGGGGAGCTGTTTTTT. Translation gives CASKVEGNTGELFF.

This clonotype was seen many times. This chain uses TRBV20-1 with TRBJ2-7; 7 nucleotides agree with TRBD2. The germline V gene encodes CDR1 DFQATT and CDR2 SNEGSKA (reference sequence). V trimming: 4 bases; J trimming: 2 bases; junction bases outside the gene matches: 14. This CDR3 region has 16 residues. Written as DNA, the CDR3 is TGCAGTGCTATTGAGTTTTTAGCGGGTACCACCTACGAGCAGTACTTC. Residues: CSAIEFLAGTTYEQYF.

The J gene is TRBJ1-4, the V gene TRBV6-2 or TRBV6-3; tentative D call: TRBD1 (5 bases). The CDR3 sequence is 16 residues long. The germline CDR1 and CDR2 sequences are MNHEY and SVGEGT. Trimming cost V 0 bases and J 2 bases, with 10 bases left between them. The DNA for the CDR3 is TGTGCCAGCAGTTACTCGAGCGGGGGTACTAATGAAAAACTGTTTTTT. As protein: CASSYSSGGTNEKLFF.

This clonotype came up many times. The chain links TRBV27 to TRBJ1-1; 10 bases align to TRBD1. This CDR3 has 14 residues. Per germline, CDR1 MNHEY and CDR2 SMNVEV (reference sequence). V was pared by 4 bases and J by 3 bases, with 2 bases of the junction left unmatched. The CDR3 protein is CASSWTGGDTEAFF. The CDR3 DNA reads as TGTGCCAGCAGTTGGACAGGGGGGGACACTGAAGCTTTCTTT.

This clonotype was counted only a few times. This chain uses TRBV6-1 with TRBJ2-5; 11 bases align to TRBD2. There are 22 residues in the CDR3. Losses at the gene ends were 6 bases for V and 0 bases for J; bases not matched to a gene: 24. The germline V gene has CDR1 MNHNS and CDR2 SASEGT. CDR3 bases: TGTGCCAGCAGCAAAAAACTAATGATAACCGGGACTAGCGGAGGGTACCAAGAGACCCAGTACTTC. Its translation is CASSKKLMITGTSGGYQETQYF.

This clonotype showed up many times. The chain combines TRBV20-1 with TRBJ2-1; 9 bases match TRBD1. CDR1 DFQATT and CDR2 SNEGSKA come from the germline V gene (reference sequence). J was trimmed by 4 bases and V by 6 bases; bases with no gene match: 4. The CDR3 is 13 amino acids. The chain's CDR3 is CSAPGQGYNEQFF. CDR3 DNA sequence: TGCAGTGCACCGGGACAGGGATACAATGAGCAGTTCTTC.

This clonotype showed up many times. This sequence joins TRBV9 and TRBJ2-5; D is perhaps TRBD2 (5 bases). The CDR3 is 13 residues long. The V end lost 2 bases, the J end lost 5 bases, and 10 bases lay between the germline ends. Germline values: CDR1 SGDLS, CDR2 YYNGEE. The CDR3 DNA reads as TGTGCCAGCAGCGTCGGGGTGGGGGAGACCCAGTACTTC. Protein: CASSVGVGETQYF.

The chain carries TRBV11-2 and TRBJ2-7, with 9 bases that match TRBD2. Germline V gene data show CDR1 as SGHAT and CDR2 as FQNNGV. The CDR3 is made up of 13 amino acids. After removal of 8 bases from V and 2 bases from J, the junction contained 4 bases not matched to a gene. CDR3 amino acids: CASSGLAPYEQYF. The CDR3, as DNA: TGTGCCAGCTCGGGACTAGCTCCCTACGAGCAGTACTTC. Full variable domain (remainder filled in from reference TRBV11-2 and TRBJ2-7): EAGVAQSPRYKIIEKRQSVAFWCNPISGHATLYWYQQILGQGPKLLIQFQNNGVVDDSQLPKDRFSAERLKGVDSTLKIQPAKLEDSAVYLCASSGLAPYEQYFGPGTRLTVT.

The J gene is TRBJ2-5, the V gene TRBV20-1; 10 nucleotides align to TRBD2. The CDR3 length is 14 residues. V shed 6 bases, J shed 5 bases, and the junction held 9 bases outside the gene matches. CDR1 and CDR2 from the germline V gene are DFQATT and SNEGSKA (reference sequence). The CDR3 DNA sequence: TGCAGTGCGGGACTAGCGTCAGTTAGGGAGACCCAGTACTTC. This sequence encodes CSAGLASVRETQYF.

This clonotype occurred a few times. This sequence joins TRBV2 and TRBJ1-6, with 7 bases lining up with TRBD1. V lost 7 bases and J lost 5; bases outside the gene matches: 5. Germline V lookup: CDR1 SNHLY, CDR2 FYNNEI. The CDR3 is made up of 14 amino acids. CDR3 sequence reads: CASNGDSNNSPLHF. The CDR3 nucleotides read TGTGCCAGCAATGGGGACAGTAATAATTCACCCCTCCACTTT.

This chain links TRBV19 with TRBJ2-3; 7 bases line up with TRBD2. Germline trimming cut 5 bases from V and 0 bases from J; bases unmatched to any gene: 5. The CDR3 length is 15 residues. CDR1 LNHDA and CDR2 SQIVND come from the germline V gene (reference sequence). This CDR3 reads CASSGSGASTDTQYF. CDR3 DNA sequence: TGTGCCAGTAGTGGCAGCGGGGCTAGCACAGATACGCAGTATTTT.